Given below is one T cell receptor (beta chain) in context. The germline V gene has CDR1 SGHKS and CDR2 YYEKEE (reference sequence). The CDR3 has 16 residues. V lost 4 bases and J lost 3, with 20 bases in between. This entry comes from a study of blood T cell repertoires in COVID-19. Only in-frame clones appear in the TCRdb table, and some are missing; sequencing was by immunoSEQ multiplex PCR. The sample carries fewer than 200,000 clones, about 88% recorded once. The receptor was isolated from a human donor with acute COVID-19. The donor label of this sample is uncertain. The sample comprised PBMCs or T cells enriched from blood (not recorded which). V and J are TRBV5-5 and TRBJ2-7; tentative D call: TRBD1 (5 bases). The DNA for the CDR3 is TGTGCCAGCAGCCTCACCAGGGTTCCCCAACGCTACGAGCAGTACTTC. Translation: CASSLTRVPQRYEQYF. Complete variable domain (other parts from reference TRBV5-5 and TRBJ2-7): DAGVTQSPTHLIKTRGQQVTLRCSPISGHKSVSWYQQVLGQGPQFIFQYYEKEERGRGNFPDRFSARQFPNYSSELNVNALLLGDSALYLCASSLTRVPQRYEQYFGPGTRLTVT.